What follows are 20 T cell receptor beta chains derived from one specimen sequenced in a study of beta chain features in type 1 diabetes (dated by TCRdb to 2016 to 2019). Receptor libraries were prepared by the immunoSEQ multiplex PCR assay. The entire amount of isolated RNA was reverse transcribed using the High Capacity cDNA Reverse Transcription Kit, so the sequenced TCRB transcripts were expressed ones. TCRdb mirrors the immuneACCESS table, restricted to in-frame sequences. Some clones are absent from its copies; in checked studies, under half trace to an unresolved V gene, and the reason for the others is unknown. The sample table records under 800,000 clones; about a sixth of these occur just once. About 0.093% of the sample is taken by the ten largest. Material: naive CD4+ T cells from blood. Explained via the paper, the cell subset or site label denotes: true naive CD4+ T cells. Receptors were obtained from a man aged 18 to 30 in good health.

The chain combines TRBV14 with TRBJ1-2; 7 positions match TRBD1. Germline-derived CDR1 and CDR2 are SGHDN and FVKESK. J lost 2 bases, V lost 5 bases, and 14 bases had no gene match. This CDR3 has 17 amino acids. CDR3 sequence: CASSYRPTGLPNYGYTF. CDR3 coding DNA: TGTGCCAGCAGCTACCGTCCGACAGGGCTTCCAAACTATGGCTACACCTTC.

A few counts support this clone. V and J are TRBV20-1 and TRBJ2-1, with a weak D call TRBD1 (6 bases). From germline, CDR1 is DFQATT and CDR2 SNEGSKA (reference sequence). This CDR3 comprises 11 residues. V was clipped by 6 bases and J by 10 bases, with 13 bases between them. The CDR3 sequence is CSARGPREQFF. The CDR3 nucleotides are TGCAGTGCCAGGGGACCGAGGGAGCAGTTCTTC.

This clone appeared a single time. This rearrangement joins TRBV5-1 to TRBJ2-2; weak D call: TRBD2 (6 bases). The CDR3 is made up of 15 amino acids. Germline values: CDR1 SGHRS, CDR2 YFSETQ. Trimming took 2 bases from V and 5 from J, leaving 13 bases between them. CDR3 sequence reads: CASSLGGGVTGELFF. In nucleotides, the CDR3 is TGCGCCAGCAGCTTAGGCGGAGGGGTTACCGGGGAGCTGTTTTTT.

The V and J genes are TRBV9 and TRBJ2-2; TRBD1 agrees at 12 bases. The germline V gene has CDR1 SGDLS and CDR2 YYNGEE. The junction had 4 bases not matched to a gene; V was cut back by 4 bases and J by 6 bases. This CDR3 comprises 15 residues. The CDR3 here is CASSRDRGRAGELFF. As DNA, the CDR3 is TGTGCCAGCAGCCGGGACAGGGGGCGCGCCGGGGAGCTGTTTTTT. The variable domain in full, completed from reference TRBV9 and TRBJ2-2, reads DSGVTQTPKHLITATGQRVTLRCSPRSGDLSVYWYQQSLDQGLQFLIQYYNGEERAKGNILERFSAQQFPDLHSELNLSSLELGDSALYFCASSRDRGRAGELFFGEGSRLTVL.

The chain has TRBV29-1 and TRBJ1-1; 7 positions match TRBD1. The V segment lost 7 bases and the J segment 5 bases; nucleotides outside the gene matches: 10. Germline V CDR1 and CDR2: SQVTM, ANQGSEA. The CDR3 spans 13 residues. In DNA form, the CDR3 reads TGCAGCGCGAACAGGGGTCGGGGAACTGAAGCTTTCTTT. Encoded protein: CSANRGRGTEAFF.

This clone was counted a few times. V usage is TRBV9 and J usage is TRBJ2-7, with TRBD1 identical over 8 bases. Germline V lookup: CDR1 SGDLS, CDR2 YYNGEE. The CDR3 has 13 amino acids. The J segment lost 4 bases and the V segment lost 3 bases, leaving 3 bases of the junction unmatched. For the CDR3, the DNA is TGTGCCAGCAGCGGAAGACAGGGGTACGAGCAGTACTTC. Residues: CASSGRQGYEQYF.

This clone was seen only once. The gene calls are TRBV9 and TRBJ1-5; TRBD1 matches at 8 bases. Germline V gene data show CDR1 as SGDLS and CDR2 as YYNGEE. V gave up 3 bases and J gave up 7 bases; unmatched junction bases: 6. The CDR3 extends over 14 amino acids. CDR3 DNA: TGTGCCAGCAGCGCAGGACAGGGAGGCCAGCCCCAGCATTTT. It translates to CASSAGQGGQPQHF.

In regard to this clone: A much larger clone lies a single base off, so this may be a read error. The same CDR3 is also encoded by other DNA sequences in this sample. CDR3 loop: CASSQETQYF. CDR3 DNA sequence: TGTGCCAGCAGCCAGGAGACCCAGTACTTC. The rearrangement joins TRBV28 to TRBJ2-5; D remains ambiguous. V dropped 6 bases and J dropped 5 bases, with 4 bases sitting between them. The CDR3 loop spans 10 amino acids. Per germline, CDR1 MDHEN and CDR2 SYDVKM.

This clone turned up a few times. The chain is built from TRBV19 and TRBJ2-3; D gene uncertain. The CDR3 loop spans 11 amino acids. Germline CDR1 LNHDA, CDR2 SQIVND (reference sequence). Trimming took 4 bases from V and 7 from J, leaving 6 bases between them. As DNA, the CDR3 is TGTGCCAGTAGTACCGTATATACGCAGTATTTT. Protein: CASSTVYTQYF.

The chain recombines TRBV6-6 with TRBJ1-6; 7 bases agree with TRBD1. The germline gives CDR1 MNHNY, CDR2 SVGAGI (reference sequence). The CDR3 is 14 residues long. After removal of 5 bases from V and 7 bases from J, the junction contained 5 bases not matched to a gene. CDR3: CASSQGEWNSPLHF. The CDR3 DNA is TGTGCCAGCAGTCAGGGGGAGTGGAATTCACCCCTCCACTTT.

This clone was seen a few times. J is TRBJ2-2 and V is TRBV10-3, with no clear D. Germline CDR1 is ENHRY and CDR2 is SYGVKD. This CDR3 comprises 14 residues. V was clipped by 4 bases and J by 4 bases, with 10 bases between them. CDR3 sequence (DNA): TGTGCCATCAGTGGTGTTTCTGGCACCGGGGAGCTGTTTTTT. This gives the protein CAISGVSGTGELFF.

V usage is TRBV2 and J usage is TRBJ2-7; 7 bases line up with TRBD1. Per the germline V gene, CDR1 is SNHLY and CDR2 is FYNNEI. V lost 8 bases and J lost 9; bases outside the gene matches: 10. The CDR3 runs 12 residues. CDR3 sequence: CASVPDRSGQYF. CDR3 nucleotide sequence: TGTGCCAGCGTTCCGGACAGGTCAGGGCAGTACTTC.

The CDR3 coding sequence is TGCAGCGTTGAACTTGGGGGATCTGGAAACACCATATATTTT. Its protein is CSVELGGSGNTIYF. The chain joins TRBV29-1 to TRBJ1-3, with a weak D call TRBD1 (5 bases). Germline V gives CDR1 SQVTM, CDR2 ANQGSEA. CDR3 size: 14 residues. V lost 2 bases to trimming and J lost 1 base, with 9 bases between them.

This chain connects TRBV10-3 to TRBJ2-5; 7 positions agree with TRBD1. The V segment lost 4 bases and the J segment 0 bases; nucleotides outside the gene matches: 5. The CDR3 is 15 residues long. CDR1 ENHRY and CDR2 SYGVKD come from the germline V gene. CDR3 sequence (DNA): TGTGCCATCAGTGTCCTCGACAGGGACCAAGAGACCCAGTACTTC. Its translation is CAISVLDRDQETQYF.

This clone was seen more than once but under ten times. The chain carries TRBV27 and TRBJ1-5; 10 nucleotides match TRBD1. The V gene's germline CDR1 is MNHEY and CDR2 SMNVEV (reference sequence). The CDR3 runs 15 residues. J was trimmed by 6 bases and V by 4 bases; bases with no gene match: 6. CDR3 residues: CASSYAGTGAQPQHF. The CDR3 DNA is TGTGCCAGCAGTTACGCCGGGACAGGGGCTCAGCCCCAGCATTTT.

V is TRBV5-4 and J is TRBJ2-5; possibly TRBD2 for D (5 bases). This CDR3 is built from 15 residues. Germline loops: CDR1 SGHNT, CDR2 YYREEE (reference sequence). Trimming took 1 base from V and 3 from J, leaving 13 bases between them. The CDR3 bases are TGTGCCAGCAGCTTGAAGTTTGCAGCGGAAGAGACCCAGTACTTC. It specifies CASSLKFAAEETQYF.

V and J are TRBV6-5 and TRBJ1-5; weak D call: TRBD1 (6 bases). V lost 5 bases and J 7 bases, leaving 18 bases between the germline ends. CDR1 and CDR2 from the germline V gene are MNHEY and SVGAGI. The CDR3 loop spans 15 amino acids. The CDR3 loop reads CASSRNPGEGQPQHF. CDR3 nucleotide sequence: TGTGCCAGCAGTCGTAACCCAGGGGAAGGCCAGCCCCAGCATTTT.

The chain joins TRBV11-2 to TRBJ2-1, with 7 bases fitting TRBD2. The CDR3 is 12 amino acids. Per the germline V gene, CDR1 is SGHAT and CDR2 is FQNNGV. The V segment lost 5 bases and the J segment 6 bases; nucleotides outside the gene matches: 1. CDR3 loop: CASSTGGNEQFF. The CDR3 coding sequence is TGTGCCAGCAGCACGGGGGGCAATGAGCAGTTCTTC.

The chain recombines TRBV28 with TRBJ1-1; D gene unclear. V lost 11 bases and J lost 0, with 7 bases in between. The V gene's germline CDR1 is MDHEN and CDR2 SYDVKM. The CDR3 loop spans 11 amino acids. The CDR3 loop reads CAGNMNTEAFF. The CDR3 nucleotides read TGTGCCGGAAATATGAACACTGAAGCTTTCTTT.

The chain couples TRBV7-9 to TRBJ1-2; tentatively, D is TRBD1 (6 bases). From germline, CDR1 is SEHNR and CDR2 FQNEAQ (reference sequence). This CDR3 comprises 13 residues. V shed 5 bases and J shed 8 bases, with 15 bases lying between them. CDR3 DNA: TGTGCCAGCAGCGCGGGGGCGGGAACCGGCTACACCTTC. Protein sequence: CASSAGAGTGYTF. The whole variable domain, filled in from reference TRBV7-9 and TRBJ1-2, reads DTGVSQNPRHKITKRGQNVTFRCDPISEHNRLYWYRQTLGQGPEFLTYFQNEAQLEKSRLLSDRFSAERPKGSFSTLEIQRTEQGDSAMYLCASSAGAGTGYTFGSGTRLTVV.